The source of this TCR beta chain is a study of regulatory T cells in long-lasting Graves disease. Study at large: By definition, persistent Graves' disease involved antithyroid drugs for over 5 years alongside positive TSH receptor antibodies.

Indicated time point: persistent/refractory GD, antithyroid drugs over 5 years with positive TRAb. Preparation of the TCR library used RNA extracted from PBMCs. Investigators report Graves' disease was diagnosed under American Thyroid Association guidelines. EDTA tubes were used for drawing around 9 milliliters of peripheral blood. Study outcomes and limitations: Persistent disease was associated with favored TRBV28 usage and with favored use of TRBJ1-2 and TRBJ2-5.

Remarks on this clonotype: No antigen is known for it.

Arm-PCR of CDR3 regions and iRepertoire HTBI primers were used to build TCR beta libraries. TCRdb reprocessed the multiplex PCR reads with MiXCR, giving one entry per CDR3 protein. Among 700,000 or so distinct CDR3 sequences listed, 25% to 35% were seen once. CDR3 length: 14 residues. Germline assignment: CDR1 MNHEY and CDR2 SVGAGI. Trimming shortened V by 2 bases and J by 4 bases, and 10 bases separated the two germline ends. The chain employs TRBV6-5 and TRBJ2-3; the D is unclear. The sequence was collected from a female donor with Graves disease. The sample here was peripheral blood mononuclear cells (PBMCs), taken when the disease was refractory, from a patient treated with antithyroid drugs. The CDR3 loop is CASSYNKVPDTQYF. In DNA form, the CDR3 reads TGTGCCAGCAGTTACAATAAGGTGCCAGATACGCAGTATTTT.